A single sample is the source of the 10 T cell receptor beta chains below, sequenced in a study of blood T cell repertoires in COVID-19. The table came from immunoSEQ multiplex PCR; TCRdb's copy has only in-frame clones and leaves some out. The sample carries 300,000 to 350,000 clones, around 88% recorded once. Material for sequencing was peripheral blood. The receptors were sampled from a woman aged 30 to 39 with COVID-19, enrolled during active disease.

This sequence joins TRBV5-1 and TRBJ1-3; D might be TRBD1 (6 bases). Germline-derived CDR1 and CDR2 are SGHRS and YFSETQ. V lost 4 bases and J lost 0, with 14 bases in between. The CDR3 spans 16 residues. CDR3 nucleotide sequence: TGCGCCAGCAGCCTGGACAGCTTAGACTCTGGAAACACCATATATTTT. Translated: CASSLDSLDSGNTIYF.

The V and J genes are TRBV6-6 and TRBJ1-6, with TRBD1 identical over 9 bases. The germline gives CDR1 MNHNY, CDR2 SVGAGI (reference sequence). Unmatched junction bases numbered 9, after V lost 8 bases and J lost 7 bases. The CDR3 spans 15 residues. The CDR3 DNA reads TGTGCCAGCCTAAACCCTACAGGGGGCAATTCACCCCTCCACTTT. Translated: CASLNPTGGNSPLHF.

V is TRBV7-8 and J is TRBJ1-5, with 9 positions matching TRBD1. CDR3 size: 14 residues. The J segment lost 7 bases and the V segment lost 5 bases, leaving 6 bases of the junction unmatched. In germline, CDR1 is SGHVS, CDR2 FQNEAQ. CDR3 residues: CASSPRDRDQPQHF. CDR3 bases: TGTGCCAGCAGCCCTCGGGACAGGGACCAGCCCCAGCATTTT.

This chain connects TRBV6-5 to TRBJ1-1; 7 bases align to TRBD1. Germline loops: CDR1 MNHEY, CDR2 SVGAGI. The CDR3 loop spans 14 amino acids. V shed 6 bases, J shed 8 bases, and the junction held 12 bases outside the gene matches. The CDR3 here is CASRGGTVAQEAFF. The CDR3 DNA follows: TGTGCCAGCAGGGGTGGGACAGTAGCCCAGGAAGCTTTCTTT.

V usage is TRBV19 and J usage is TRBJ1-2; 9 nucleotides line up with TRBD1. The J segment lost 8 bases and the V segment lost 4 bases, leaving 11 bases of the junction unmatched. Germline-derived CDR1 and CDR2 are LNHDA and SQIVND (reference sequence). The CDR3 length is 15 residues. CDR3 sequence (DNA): TGTGCCAGTAGTACCCGGGACAGGGCCGCGGAGGGCTACACCTTC. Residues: CASSTRDRAAEGYTF.

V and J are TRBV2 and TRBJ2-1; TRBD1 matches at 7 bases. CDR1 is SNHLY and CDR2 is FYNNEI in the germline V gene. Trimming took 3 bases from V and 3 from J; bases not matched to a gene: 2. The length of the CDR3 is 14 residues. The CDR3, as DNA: TGTGCCAGCAGTGACCCAGGGGGCTACAATGAGCAGTTCTTC. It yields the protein CASSDPGGYNEQFF.

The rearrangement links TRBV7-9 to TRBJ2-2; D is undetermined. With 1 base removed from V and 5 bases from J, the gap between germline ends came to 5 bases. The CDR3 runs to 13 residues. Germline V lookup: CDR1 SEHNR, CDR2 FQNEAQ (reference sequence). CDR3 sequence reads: CASSLDGTGELFF. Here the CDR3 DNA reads TGTGCCAGCAGCTTAGACGGTACCGGGGAGCTGTTTTTT.

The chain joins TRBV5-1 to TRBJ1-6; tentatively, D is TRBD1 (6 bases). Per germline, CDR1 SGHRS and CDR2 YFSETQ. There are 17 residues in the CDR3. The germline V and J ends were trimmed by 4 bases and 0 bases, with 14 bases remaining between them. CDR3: CASSEDSIGSYNSPLHF. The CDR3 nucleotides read TGCGCCAGCAGCGAGGACAGTATCGGCTCCTATAATTCACCCCTCCACTTT.

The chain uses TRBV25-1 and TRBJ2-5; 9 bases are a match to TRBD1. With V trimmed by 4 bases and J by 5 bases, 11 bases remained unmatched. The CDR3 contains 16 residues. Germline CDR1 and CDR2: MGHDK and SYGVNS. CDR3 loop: CASSAHRGLHGETQYF. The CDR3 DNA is TGTGCCAGCAGTGCTCACAGGGGGCTTCATGGGGAGACCCAGTACTTC. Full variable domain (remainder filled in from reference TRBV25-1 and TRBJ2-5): EADIYQTPRYLVIGTGKKITLECSQTMGHDKMYWYQQDPGMELHLIHYSYGVNSTEKGDLSSESTVSRIRTEHFPLTLESARPSHTSQYLCASSAHRGLHGETQYFGPGTRLLVL.

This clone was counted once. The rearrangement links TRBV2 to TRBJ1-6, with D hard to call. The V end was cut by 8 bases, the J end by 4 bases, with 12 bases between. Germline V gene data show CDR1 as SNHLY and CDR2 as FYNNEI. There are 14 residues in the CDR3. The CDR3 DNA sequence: TGTGCCAGCTCGAGTCACCCGTATAATTCACCCCTCCACTTT. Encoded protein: CASSSHPYNSPLHF.